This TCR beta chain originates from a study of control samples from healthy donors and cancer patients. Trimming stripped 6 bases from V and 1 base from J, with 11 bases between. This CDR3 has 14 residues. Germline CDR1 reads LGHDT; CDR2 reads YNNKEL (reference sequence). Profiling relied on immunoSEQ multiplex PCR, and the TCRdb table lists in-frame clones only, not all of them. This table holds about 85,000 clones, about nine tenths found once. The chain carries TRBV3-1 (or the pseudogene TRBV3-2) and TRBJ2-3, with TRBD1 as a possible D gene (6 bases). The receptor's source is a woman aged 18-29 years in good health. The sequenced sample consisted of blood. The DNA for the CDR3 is TGTGCCAGCAGGGTGGCAGGGGGCACAGATACGCAGTATTTT. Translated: CASRVAGGTDTQYF.